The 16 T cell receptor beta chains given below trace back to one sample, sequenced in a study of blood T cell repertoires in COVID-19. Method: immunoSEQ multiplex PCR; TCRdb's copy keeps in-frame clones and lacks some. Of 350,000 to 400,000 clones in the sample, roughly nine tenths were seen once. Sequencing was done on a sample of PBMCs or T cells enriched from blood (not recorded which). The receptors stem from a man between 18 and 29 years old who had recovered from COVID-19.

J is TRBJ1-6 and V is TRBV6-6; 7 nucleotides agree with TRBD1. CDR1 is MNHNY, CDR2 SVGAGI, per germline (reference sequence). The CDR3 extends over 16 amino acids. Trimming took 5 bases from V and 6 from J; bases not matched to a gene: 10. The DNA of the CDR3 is TGTGCCAGCAGTCGAAAAACAGGGGCCTCTAATTCACCCCTCCACTTT. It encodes CASSRKTGASNSPLHF.

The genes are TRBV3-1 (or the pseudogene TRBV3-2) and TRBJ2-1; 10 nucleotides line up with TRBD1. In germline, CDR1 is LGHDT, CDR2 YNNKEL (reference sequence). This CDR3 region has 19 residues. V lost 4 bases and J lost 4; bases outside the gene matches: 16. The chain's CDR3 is CASSLPRTAGTGEYNEQFF. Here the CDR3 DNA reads TGTGCCAGCAGCCTCCCACGCACGGCCGGGACAGGGGAGTACAATGAGCAGTTCTTC.

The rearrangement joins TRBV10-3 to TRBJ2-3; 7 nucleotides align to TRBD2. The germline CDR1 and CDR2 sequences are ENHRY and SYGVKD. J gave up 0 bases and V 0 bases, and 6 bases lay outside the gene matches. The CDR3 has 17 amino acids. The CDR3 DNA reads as TGTGCCATCAGTGAGTCGGGGGGAGGGCTAAGCACAGATACGCAGTATTTT. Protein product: CAISESGGGLSTDTQYF.

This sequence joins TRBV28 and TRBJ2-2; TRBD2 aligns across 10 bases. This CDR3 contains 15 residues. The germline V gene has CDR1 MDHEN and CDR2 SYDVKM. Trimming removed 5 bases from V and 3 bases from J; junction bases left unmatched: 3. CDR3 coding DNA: TGTGCCAGCAGTCCTCTAGCGGGGGACACCGGGGAGCTGTTTTTT. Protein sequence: CASSPLAGDTGELFF.

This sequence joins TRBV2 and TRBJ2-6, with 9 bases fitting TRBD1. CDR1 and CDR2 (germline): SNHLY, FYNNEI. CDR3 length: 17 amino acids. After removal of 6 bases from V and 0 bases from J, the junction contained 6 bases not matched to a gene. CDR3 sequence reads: CASRRDRVNSGANVLTF. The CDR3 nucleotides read TGTGCCAGCAGGAGGGACAGGGTAAACTCTGGGGCCAACGTCCTGACTTTC.

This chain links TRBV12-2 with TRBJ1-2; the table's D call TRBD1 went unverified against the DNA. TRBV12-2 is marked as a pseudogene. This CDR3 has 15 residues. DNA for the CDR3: TGTGCAAGTCGCTTGGGGGACAGAGCTAACTATGGCTACACCTTC. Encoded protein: CASRLGDRANYGYTF.

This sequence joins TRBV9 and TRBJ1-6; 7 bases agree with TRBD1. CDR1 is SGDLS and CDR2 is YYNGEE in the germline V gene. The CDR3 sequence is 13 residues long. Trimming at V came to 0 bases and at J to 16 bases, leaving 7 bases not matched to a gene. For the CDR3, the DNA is TGTGCCAGCAGCGTAGGGACAGGCGGACAGCTCCACTTT. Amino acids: CASSVGTGGQLHF.

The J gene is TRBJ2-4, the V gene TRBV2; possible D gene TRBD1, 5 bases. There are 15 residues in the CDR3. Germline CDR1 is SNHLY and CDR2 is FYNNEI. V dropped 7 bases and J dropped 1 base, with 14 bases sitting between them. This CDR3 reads CASIEDRWAKNIQYF. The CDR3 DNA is TGTGCCAGCATCGAAGACAGATGGGCCAAAAACATTCAGTACTTC.

Here the CDR3 DNA reads TGTGCCAGCAGTCAAAAGAGAGGCACAGATACGCAGTATTTT. Its translation is CASSQKRGTDTQYF. The V call is TRBV7-2, the J call TRBJ2-3; D not certain. CDR3 size: 14 residues. With 6 bases removed from V and 1 base from J, the gap between germline ends came to 11 bases. CDR1 SGHTA and CDR2 FQGNSA come from the germline V gene.

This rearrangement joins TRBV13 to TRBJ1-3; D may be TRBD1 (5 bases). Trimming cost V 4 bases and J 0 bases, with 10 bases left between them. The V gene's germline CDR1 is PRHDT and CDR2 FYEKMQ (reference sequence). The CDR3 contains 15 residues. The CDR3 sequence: CASSSRANSGNTIYF. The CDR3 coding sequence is TGTGCCAGCAGCTCCAGGGCGAACTCTGGAAACACCATATATTTT.

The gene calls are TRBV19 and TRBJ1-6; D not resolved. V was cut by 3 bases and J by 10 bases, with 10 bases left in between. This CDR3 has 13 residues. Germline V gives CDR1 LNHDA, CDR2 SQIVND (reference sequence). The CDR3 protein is CASSISGESPLHF. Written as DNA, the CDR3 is TGTGCCAGTAGTATCTCCGGGGAATCACCCCTCCACTTT.

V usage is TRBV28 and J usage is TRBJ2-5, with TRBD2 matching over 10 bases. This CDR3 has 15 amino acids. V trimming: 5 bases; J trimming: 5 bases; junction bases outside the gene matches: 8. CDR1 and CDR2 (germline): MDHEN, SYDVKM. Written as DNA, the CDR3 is TGTGCCAGCAGTGGCCTAGCGGGGGCGGTCGAGACCCAGTACTTC. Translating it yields CASSGLAGAVETQYF.

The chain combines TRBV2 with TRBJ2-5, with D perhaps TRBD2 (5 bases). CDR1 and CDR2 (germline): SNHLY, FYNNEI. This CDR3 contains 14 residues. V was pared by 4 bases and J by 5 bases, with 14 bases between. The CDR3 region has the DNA TGTGCCAGCAGTGCTGGCCGGGAAGGGGAGACCCAGTACTTC. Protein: CASSAGREGETQYF.

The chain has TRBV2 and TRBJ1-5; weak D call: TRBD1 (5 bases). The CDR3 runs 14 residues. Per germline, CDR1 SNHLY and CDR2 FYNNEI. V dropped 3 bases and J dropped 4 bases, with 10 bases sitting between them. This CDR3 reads CASSDWEGNQPQHF. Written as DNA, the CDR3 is TGTGCCAGCAGTGATTGGGAGGGGAATCAGCCCCAGCATTTT. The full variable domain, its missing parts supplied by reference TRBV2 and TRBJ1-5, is EPEVTQTPSHQVTQMGQEVILRCVPISNHLYFYWYRQILGQKVEFLVSFYNNEISEKSEIFDDQFSVERPDGSNFTLKIRSTKLEDSAMYFCASSDWEGNQPQHFGDGTRLSIL.

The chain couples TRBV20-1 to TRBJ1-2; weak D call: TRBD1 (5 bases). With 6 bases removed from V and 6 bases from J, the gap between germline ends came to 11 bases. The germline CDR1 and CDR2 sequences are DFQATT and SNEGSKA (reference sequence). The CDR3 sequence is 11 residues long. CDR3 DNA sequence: TGCAGTGCCACACTCAGGGATGGCTACACCTTC. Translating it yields CSATLRDGYTF.

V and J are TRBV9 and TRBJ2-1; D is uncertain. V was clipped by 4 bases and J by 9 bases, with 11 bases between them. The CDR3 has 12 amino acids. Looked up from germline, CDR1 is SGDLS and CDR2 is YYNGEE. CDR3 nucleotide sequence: TGTGCCAGCAGCTTATCGTTCGGTGAGCAGTTCTTC. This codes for CASSLSFGEQFF.